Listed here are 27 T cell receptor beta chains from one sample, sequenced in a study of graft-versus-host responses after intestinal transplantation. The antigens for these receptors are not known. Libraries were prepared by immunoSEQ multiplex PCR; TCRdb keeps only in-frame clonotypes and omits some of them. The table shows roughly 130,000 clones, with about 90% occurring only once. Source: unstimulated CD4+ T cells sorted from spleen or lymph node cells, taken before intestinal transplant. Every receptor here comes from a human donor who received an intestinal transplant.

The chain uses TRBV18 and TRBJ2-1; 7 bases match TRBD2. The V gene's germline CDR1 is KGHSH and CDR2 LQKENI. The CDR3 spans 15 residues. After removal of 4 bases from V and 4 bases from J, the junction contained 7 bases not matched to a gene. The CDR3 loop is CASSRAGDVYNEQFF. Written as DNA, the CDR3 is TGTGCCAGCTCACGGGCGGGAGACGTATACAATGAGCAGTTCTTC.

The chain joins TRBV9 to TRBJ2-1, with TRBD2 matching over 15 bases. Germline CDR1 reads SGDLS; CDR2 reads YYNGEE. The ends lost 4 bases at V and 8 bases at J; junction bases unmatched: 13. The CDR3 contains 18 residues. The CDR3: CASSPTGLAGGPGDEQFF. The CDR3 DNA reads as TGTGCCAGCAGCCCAACCGGACTAGCGGGAGGGCCGGGCGATGAGCAGTTCTTC.

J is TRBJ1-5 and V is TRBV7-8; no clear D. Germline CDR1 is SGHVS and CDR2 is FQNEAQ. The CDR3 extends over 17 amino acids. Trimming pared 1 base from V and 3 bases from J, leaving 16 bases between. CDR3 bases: TGTGCCAGCAGCTTAGGGGCGCGGGTTGGGAACAATCAGCCCCAGCATTTT. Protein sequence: CASSLGARVGNNQPQHF.

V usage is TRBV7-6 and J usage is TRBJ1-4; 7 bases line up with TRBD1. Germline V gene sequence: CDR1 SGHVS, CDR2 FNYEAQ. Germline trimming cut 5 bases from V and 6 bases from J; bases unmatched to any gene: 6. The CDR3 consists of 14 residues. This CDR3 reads CASSPDRADEKLFF. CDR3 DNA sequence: TGTGCCAGCAGCCCAGACAGGGCGGATGAAAAACTGTTTTTT. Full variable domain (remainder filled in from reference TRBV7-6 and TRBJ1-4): GAGVSQSPRYKVTKRGQDVALRCDPISGHVSLYWYRQALGQGPEFLTYFNYEAQQDKSGLPNDRFSAERPEGSISTLTIQRTEQRDSAMYRCASSPDRADEKLFFGSGTQLSVL.

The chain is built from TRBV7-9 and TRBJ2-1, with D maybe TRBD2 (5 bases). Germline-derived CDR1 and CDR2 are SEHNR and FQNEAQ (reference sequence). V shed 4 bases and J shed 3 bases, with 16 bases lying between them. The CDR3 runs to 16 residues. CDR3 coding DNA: TGTGCCAGCAGCTCTGGACTTACTTCATACTACAATGAGCAGTTCTTC. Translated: CASSSGLTSYYNEQFF.

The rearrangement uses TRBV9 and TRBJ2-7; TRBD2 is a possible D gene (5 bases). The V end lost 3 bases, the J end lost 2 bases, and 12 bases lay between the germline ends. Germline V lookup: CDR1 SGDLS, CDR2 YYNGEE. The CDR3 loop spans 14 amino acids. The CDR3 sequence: CASSATDGTYEQYF. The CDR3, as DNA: TGTGCCAGCAGCGCCACGGACGGGACCTACGAGCAGTACTTC.

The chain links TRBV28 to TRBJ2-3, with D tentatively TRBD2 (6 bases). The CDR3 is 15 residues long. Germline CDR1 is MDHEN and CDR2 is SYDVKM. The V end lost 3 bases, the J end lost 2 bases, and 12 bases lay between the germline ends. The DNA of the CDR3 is TGTGCCAGCAGTTTGGGGGGTCACATCACAGATACGCAGTATTTT. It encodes CASSLGGHITDTQYF.

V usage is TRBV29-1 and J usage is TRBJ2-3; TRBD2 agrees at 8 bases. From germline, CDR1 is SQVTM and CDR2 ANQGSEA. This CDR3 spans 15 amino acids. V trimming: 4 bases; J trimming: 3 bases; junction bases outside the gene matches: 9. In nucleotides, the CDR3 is TGCAGCGTTGCTGTTAGGGGACTAGTAACAGATACGCAGTATTTT. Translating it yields CSVAVRGLVTDTQYF.

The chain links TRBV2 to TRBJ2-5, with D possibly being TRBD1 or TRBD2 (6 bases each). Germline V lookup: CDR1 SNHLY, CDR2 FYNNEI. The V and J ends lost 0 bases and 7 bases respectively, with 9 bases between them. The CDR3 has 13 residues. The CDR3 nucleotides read TGTGCCAGCAGTGAAGCAGGAGGGGGGACCCAGTACTTC. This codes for CASSEAGGGTQYF. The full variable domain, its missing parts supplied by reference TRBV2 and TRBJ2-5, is EPEVTQTPSHQVTQMGQEVILRCVPISNHLYFYWYRQILGQKVEFLVSFYNNEISEKSEIFDDQFSVERPDGSNFTLKIRSTKLEDSAMYFCASSEAGGGTQYFGPGTRLLVL.

This CDR3 reads CASSLATGYGYTF. In DNA, the CDR3 is TGTGCCAGCAGCTTGGCCACGGGCTATGGCTACACCTTC. J is TRBJ1-2 and V is TRBV5-6, with D hard to call. Germline-derived CDR1 and CDR2 are SGHDT and YYEEEE. V lost 0 bases, J lost 4 bases, and 7 bases lay in between. The CDR3 spans 13 residues.

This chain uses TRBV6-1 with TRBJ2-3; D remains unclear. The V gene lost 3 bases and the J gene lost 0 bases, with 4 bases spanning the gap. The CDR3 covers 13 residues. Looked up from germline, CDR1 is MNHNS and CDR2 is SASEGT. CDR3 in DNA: TGTGCCAGCAGTGAGGGCAGCACAGATACGCAGTATTTT. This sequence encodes CASSEGSTDTQYF.

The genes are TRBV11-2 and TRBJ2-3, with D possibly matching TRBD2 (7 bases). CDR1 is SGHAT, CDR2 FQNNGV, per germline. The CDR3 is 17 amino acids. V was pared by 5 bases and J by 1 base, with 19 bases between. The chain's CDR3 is CASSRAPAGAGTDTQYF. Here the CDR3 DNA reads TGTGCCAGCAGCCGAGCCCCCGCGGGGGCGGGCACAGATACGCAGTATTTT.

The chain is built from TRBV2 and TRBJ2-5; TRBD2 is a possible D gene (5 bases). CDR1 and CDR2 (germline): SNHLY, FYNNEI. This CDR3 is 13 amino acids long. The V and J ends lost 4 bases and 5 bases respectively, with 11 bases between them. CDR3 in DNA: TGTGCCAGCAGTGCTCGTTGGAGGGAGACCCAGTACTTC. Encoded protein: CASSARWRETQYF.

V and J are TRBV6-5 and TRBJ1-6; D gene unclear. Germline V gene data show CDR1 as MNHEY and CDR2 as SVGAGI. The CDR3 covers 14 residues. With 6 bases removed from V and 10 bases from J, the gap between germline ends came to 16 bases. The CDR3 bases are TGTGCCAGCAGACCCCACATTCGGCCGTCACCCCTCCACTTT. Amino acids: CASRPHIRPSPLHF.

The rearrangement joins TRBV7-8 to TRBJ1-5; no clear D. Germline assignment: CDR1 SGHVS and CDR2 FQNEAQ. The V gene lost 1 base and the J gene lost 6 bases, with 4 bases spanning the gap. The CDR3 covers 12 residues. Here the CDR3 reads CASSLDGQPQHF. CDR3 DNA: TGTGCCAGCAGCTTAGATGGTCAGCCCCAGCATTTT.

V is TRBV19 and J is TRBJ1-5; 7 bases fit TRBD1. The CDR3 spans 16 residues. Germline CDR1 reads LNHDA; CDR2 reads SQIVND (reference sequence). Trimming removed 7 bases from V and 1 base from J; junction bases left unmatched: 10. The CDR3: CASILRAGGSNQPQHF. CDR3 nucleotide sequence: TGTGCCAGTATCCTTCGGGCAGGGGGGAGCAATCAGCCCCAGCATTTT.

The CDR3 DNA follows: TGTGCCAGCAGCTCCCTTGGCGGGAGCCTTACCCGGGAGCAGTACTTC. It encodes CASSSLGGSLTREQYF. The V and J genes are TRBV5-4 and TRBJ2-7; TRBD2 matches at 7 bases. V trimming: 3 bases; J trimming: 7 bases; junction bases outside the gene matches: 16. This CDR3 region has 16 residues. Germline CDR1 reads SGHNT; CDR2 reads YYREEE (reference sequence).

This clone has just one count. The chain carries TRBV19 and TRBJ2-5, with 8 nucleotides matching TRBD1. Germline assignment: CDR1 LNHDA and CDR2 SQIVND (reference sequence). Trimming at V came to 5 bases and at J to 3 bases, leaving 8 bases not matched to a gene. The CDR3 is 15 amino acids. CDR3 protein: CASSSTRTGKETQYF. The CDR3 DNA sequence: TGTGCCAGTAGTTCGACGAGGACAGGGAAAGAGACCCAGTACTTC.

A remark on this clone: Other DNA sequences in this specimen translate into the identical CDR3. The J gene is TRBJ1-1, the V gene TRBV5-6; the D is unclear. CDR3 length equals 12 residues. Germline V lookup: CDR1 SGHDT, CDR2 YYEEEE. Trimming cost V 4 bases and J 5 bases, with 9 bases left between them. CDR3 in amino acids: CASSLRGTEAFF. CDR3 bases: TGTGCCAGCAGCCTTCGGGGTACTGAAGCTTTCTTT.

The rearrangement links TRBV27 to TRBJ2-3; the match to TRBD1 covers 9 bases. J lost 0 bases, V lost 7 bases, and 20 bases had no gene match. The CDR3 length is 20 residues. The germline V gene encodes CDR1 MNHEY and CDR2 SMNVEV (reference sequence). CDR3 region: CASNPQGGPPGQGSTDTQYF. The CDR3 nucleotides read TGTGCCAGCAACCCGCAGGGAGGTCCCCCGGGACAGGGTAGCACAGATACGCAGTATTTT.

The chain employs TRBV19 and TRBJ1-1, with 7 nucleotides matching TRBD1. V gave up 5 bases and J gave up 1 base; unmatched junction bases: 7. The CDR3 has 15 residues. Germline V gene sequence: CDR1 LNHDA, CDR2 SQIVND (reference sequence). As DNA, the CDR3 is TGTGCCAGTAGTGTTCGACAGGGATCGAACACTGAAGCTTTCTTT. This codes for CASSVRQGSNTEAFF.

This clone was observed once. This CDR3 is CAIRQGLNYGYTF. CDR3 sequence (DNA): TGTGCCATCAGACAGGGGTTAAACTATGGCTACACCTTC. This chain joins TRBV10-3 and TRBJ1-2; 7 bases line up with TRBD1. The V and J ends lost 6 bases and 2 bases, in that order; junction bases with no gene match: 3. CDR3 size: 13 residues. Germline V gene lookup returns CDR1 ENHRY and CDR2 SYGVKD.

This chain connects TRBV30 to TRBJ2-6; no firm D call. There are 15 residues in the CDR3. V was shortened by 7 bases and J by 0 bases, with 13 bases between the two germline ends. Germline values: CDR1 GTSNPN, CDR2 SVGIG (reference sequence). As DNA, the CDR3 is TGTGCCTCAATAGGGCCCGGCTCTGGGGCCAACGTCCTGACTTTC. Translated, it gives CASIGPGSGANVLTF.

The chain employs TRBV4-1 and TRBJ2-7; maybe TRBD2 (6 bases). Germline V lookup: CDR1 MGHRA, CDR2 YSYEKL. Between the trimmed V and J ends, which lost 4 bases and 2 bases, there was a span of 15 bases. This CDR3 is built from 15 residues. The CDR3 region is CASSRSRDWAYEQYF. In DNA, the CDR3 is TGCGCCAGCAGCCGGTCCCGGGACTGGGCCTACGAGCAGTACTTC.

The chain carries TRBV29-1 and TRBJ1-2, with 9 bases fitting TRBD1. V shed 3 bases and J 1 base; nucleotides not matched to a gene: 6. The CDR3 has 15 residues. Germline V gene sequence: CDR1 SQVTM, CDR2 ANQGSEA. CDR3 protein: CSVDLLGQGNYGYTF. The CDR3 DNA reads TGCAGCGTTGACCTTCTGGGACAGGGTAACTATGGCTACACCTTC. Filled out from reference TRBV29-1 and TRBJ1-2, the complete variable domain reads SAVISQKPSRDICQRGTSLTIQCQVDSQVTMMFWYRQQPGQSLTLIATANQGSEATYESGFVIDKFPISRPNLTFSTLTVSNMSPEDSSIYLCSVDLLGQGNYGYTFGSGTRLTVV.

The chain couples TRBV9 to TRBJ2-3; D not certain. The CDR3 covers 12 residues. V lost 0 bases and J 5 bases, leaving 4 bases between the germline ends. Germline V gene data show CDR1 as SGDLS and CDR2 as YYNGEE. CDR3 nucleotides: TGTGCCAGCAGCGTAGGGGGAGATACGCAGTATTTT. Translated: CASSVGGDTQYF.

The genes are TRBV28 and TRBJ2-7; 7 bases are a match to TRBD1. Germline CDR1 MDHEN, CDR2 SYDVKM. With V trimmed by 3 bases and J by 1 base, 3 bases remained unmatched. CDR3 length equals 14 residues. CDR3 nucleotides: TGTGCCAGCAGTTTTGGGACAGTTTCCTACGAGCAGTACTTC. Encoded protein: CASSFGTVSYEQYF. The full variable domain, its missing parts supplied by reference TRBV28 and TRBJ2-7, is DVKVTQSSRYLVKRTGEKVFLECVQDMDHENMFWYRQDPGLGLRLIYFSYDVKMKEKGDIPEGYSVSREKKERFSLILESASTNQTSMYLCASSFGTVSYEQYFGPGTRLTVT.